This TCR beta chain was sequenced for a study of CD8 T cells in Susac syndrome. At the level of the study: At the time their blood was drawn, patients with Susac syndrome were either therapy-naive, on corticosteroids (with some of them also receiving intravenous immunoglobulin), or on intravenous immunoglobulin alone.

RNA in amounts of roughly 0.5 to 1 ug was reverse transcribed with random hexamers. TCR beta CDR3 was amplified by immunoSEQ covering 54 Vbeta and 13 Jbeta. TCRdb re-analysed the immunoSEQ multiplex PCR reads in MiXCR, keeping a single row per CDR3 protein. The table lists roughly 200,000 distinct CDR3 sequences, roughly 90% of them singletons, with over 0.075% in the top ten. A remark on this clonotype: Its specificity is not known.

Points from the study as a whole: A relatively small number of individuals underwent TCR sequencing and HLA analysis.

Purification of the CD8+ and CD4+ T cells relied on negative isolation, and TEMRA cells underwent FACS enrichment. CDR3 length equals 15 residues. CDR1 is SGHTA and CDR2 is FQGNSA in the germline V gene. Trimming removed 2 bases from V and 5 bases from J, with 15 bases in between. This chain links TRBV7-2 with TRBJ1-2, with unresolved D. The receptor comes from a human donor with Susac syndrome. Specimen: CD4+ T cells from PBMCs. In DNA form, the CDR3 reads TGTGCCAGCAGCTTACGCCCGACGGAACTATATGGCTACACCTTC. Protein sequence: CASSLRPTELYGYTF.